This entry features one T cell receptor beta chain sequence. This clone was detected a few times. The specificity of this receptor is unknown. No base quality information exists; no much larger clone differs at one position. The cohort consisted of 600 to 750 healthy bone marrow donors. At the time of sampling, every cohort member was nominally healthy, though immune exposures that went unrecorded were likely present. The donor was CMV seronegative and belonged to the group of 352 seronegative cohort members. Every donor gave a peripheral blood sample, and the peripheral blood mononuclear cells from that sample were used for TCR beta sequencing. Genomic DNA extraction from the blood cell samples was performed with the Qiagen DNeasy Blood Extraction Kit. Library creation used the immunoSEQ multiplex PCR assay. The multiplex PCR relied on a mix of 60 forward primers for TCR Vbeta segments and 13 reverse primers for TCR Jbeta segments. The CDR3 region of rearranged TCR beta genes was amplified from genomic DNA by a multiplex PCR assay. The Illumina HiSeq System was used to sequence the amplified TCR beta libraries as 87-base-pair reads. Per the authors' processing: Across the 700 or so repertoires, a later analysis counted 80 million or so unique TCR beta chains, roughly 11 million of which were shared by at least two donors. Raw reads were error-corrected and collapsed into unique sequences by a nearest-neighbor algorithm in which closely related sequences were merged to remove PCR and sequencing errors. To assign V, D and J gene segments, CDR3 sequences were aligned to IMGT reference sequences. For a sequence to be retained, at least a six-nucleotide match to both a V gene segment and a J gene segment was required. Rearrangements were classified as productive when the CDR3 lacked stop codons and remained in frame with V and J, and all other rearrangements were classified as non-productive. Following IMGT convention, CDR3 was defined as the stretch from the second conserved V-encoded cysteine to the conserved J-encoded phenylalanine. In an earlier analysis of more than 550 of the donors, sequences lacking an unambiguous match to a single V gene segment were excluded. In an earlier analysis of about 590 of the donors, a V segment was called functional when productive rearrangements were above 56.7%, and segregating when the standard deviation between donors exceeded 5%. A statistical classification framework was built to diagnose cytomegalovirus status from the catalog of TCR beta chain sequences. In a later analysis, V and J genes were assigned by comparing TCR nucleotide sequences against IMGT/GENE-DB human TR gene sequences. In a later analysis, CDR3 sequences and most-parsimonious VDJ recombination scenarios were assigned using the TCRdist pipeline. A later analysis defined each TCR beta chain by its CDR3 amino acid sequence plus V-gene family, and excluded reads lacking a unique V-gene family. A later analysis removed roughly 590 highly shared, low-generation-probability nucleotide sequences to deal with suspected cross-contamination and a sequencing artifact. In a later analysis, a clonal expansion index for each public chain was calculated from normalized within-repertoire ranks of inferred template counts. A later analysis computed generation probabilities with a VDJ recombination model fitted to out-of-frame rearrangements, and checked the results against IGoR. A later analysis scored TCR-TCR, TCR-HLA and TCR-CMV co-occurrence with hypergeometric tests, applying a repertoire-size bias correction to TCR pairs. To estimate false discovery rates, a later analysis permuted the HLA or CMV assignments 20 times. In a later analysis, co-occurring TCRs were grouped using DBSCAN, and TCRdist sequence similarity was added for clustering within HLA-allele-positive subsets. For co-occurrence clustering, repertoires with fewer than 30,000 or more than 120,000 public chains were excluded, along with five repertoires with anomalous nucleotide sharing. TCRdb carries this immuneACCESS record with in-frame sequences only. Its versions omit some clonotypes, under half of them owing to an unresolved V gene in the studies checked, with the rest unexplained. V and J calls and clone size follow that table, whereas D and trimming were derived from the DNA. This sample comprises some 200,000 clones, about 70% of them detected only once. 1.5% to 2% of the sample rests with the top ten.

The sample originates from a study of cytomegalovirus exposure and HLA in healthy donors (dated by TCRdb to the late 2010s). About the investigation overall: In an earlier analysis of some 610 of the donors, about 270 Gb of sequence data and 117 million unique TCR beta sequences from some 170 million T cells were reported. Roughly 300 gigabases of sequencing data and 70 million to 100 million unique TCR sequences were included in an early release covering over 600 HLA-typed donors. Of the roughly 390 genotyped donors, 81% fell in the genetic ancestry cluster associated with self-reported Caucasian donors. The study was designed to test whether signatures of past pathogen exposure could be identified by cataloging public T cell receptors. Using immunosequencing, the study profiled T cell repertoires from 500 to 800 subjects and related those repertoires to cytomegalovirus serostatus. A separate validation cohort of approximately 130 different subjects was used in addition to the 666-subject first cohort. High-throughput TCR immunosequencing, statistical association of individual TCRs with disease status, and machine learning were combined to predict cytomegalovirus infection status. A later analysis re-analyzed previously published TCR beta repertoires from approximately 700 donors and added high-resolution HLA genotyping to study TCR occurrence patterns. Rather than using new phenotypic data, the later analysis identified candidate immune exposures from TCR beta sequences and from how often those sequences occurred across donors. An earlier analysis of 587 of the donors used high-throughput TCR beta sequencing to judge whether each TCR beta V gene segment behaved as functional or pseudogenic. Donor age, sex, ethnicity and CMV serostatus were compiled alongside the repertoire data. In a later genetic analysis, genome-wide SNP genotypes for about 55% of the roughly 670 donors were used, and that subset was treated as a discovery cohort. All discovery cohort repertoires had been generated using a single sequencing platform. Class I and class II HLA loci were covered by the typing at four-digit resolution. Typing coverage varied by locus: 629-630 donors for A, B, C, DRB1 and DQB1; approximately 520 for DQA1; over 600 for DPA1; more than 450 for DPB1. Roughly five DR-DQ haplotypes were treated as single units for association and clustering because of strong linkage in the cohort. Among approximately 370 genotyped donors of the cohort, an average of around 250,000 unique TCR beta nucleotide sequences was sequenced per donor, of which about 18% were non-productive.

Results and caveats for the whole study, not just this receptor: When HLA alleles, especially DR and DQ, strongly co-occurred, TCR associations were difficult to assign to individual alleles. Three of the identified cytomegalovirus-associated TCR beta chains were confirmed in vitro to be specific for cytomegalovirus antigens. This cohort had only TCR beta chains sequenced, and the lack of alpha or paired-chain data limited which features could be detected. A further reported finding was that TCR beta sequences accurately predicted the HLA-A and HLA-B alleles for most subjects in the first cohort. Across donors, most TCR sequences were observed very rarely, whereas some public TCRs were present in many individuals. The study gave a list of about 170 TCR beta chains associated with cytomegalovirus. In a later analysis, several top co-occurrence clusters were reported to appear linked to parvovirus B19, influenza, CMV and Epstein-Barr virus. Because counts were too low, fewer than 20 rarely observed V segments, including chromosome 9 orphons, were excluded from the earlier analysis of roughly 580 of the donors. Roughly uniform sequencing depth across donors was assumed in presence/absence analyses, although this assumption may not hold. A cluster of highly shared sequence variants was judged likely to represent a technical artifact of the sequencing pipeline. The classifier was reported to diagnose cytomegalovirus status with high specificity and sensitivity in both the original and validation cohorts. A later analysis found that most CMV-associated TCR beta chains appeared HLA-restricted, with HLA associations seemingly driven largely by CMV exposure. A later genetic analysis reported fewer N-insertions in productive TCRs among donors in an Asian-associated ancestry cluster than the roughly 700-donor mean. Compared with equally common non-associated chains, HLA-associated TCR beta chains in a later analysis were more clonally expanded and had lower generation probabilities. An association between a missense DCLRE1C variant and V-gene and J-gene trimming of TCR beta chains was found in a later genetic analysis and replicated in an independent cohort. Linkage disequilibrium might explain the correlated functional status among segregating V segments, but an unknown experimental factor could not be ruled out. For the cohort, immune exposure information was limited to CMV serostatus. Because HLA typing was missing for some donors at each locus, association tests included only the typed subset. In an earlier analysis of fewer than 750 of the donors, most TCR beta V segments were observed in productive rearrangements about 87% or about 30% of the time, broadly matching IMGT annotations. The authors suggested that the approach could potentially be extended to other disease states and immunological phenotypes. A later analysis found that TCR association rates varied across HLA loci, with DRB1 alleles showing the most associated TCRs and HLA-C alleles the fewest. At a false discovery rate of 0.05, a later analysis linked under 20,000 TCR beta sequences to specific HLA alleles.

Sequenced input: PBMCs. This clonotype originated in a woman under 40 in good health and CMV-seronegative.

The CDR3 has the sequence CASRIRTEDTEAFF. The DNA sequence is given as TGTGCCAGCAGAATAAGAACTGAAGACACTGAAGCTTTCTTT. Here the chain combines TRBV6-4 and TRBJ1-1; the D gene assignment is ambiguous. Trimming costs V 6 bases and J 3 bases, and their ends lie 14 bases apart. From the cysteine up to the phenylalanine, the CDR3 has a length of 14 residues. CDR3 DNA is the only sequence kept; it has 42 bases, read in frame from the first base. The germline V gene provides CDR1 MRHNA and CDR2 SNTAGT.